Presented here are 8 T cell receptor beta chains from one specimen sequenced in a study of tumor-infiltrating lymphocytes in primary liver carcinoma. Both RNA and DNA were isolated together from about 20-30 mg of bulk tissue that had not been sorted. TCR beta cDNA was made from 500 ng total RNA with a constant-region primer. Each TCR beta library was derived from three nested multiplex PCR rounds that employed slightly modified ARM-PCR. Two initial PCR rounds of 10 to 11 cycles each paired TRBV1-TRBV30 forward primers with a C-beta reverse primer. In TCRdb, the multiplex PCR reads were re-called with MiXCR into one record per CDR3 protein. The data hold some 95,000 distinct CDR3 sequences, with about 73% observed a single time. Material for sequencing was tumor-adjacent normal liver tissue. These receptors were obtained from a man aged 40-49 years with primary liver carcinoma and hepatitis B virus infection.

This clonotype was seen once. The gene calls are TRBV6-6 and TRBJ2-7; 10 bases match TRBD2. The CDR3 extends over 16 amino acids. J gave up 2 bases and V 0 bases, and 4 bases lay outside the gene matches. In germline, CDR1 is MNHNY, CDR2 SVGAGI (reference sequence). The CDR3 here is CASSYSNLAGAYEQYF. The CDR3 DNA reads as TGTGCCAGCAGTTACTCGAATCTAGCGGGAGCCTACGAGCAGTACTTC.

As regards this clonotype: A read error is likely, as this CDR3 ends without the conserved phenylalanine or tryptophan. The CDR3: CSVEGSLANEQYL. CDR3 coding DNA: TGCAGCGTTGAGGGATCGTTAGCAAACGAGCAGTACCTC. This rearrangement joins TRBV29-1 to TRBJ2-7, with D hard to call. This CDR3 comprises 13 residues. V lost 3 bases and J 5 bases, leaving 14 bases between the germline ends. From germline, CDR1 is SQVTM and CDR2 ANQGSEA.

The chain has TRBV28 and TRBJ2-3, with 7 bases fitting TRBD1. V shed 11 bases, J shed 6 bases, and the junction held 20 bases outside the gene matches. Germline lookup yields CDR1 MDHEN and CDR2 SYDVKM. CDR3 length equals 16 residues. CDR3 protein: CAGTQGVGTFTDTQYF. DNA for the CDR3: TGTGCCGGCACGCAGGGGGTAGGGACCTTCACGGATACGCAGTATTTT. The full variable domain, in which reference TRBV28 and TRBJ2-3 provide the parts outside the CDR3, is DVKVTQSSRYLVKRTGEKVFLECVQDMDHENMFWYRQDPGLGLRLIYFSYDVKMKEKGDIPEGYSVSREKKERFSLILESASTNQTSMYLCAGTQGVGTFTDTQYFGPGTRLTVL.

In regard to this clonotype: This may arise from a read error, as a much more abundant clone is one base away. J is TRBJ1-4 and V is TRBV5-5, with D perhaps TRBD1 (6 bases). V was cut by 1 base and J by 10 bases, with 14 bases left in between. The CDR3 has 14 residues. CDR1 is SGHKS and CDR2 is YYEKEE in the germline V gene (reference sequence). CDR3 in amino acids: CASSLWGPDGKLFF. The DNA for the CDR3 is TGTGCCAGCAGCTTGTGGGGGCCTGATGGAAAACTGTTTTTT.

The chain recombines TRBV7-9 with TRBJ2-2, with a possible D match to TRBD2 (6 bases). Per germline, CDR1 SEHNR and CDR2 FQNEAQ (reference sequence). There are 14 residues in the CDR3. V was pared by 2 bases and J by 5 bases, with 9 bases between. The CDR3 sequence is CASSLKGTTGELFF. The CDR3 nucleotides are TGTGCCAGCAGCTTAAAGGGGACTACCGGGGAGCTGTTTTTT.

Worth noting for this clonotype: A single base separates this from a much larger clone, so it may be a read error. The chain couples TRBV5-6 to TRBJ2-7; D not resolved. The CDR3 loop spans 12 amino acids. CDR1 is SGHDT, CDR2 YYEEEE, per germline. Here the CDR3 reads CASSLTLYGQYF. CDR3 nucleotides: TGTGCCAGCAGCTTGACTCTCTACGGGCAGTACTTC.

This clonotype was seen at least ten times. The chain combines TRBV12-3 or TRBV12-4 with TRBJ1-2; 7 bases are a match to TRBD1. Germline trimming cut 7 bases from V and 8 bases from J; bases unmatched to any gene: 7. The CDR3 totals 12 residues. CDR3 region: CASTQGGGGYTF. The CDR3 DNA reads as TGTGCCAGCACCCAGGGGGGAGGCGGCTACACCTTC.

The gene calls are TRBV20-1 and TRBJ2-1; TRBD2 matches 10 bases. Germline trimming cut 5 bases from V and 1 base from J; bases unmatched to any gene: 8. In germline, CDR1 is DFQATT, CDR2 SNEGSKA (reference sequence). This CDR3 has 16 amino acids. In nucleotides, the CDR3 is TGCAGTGCTGTGAGCGGGAGGGTTAGTTCCTACAATGAGCAGTTCTTC. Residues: CSAVSGRVSSYNEQFF.